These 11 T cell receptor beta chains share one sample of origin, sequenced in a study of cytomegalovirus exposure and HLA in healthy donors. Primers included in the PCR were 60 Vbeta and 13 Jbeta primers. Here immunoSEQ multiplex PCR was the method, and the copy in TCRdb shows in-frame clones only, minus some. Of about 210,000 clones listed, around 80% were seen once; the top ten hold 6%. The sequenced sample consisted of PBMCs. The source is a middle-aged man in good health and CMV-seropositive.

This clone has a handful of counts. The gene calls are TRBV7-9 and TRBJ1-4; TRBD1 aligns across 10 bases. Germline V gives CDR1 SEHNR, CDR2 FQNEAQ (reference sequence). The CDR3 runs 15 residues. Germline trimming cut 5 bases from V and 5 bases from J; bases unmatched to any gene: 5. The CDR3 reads CASSLKGQGNEKLFF. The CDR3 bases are TGTGCCAGCAGCCTTAAGGGACAGGGGAATGAAAAACTGTTTTTT.

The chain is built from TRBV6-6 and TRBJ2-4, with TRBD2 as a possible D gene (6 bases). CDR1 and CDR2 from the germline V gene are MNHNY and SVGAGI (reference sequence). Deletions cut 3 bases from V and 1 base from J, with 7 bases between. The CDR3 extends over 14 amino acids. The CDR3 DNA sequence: TGTGCCAGCAGTTATGCGGGGGCCAAAAACATTCAGTACTTC. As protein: CASSYAGAKNIQYF.

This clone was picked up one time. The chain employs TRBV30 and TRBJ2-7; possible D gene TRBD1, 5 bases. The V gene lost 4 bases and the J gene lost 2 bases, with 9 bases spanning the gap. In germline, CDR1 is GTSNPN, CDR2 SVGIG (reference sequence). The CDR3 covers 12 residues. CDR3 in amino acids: CAWNQGTYEQYF. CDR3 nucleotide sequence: TGTGCCTGGAACCAGGGAACCTACGAGCAGTACTTC.

The CDR3 loop is CASGLVLGTEAFF. The CDR3 nucleotides read TGTGCTAGTGGTTTGGTACTTGGCACTGAAGCTTTCTTT. The chain has TRBV12-5 and TRBJ1-1; D remains unclear. The CDR3 spans 13 residues. Trimming stripped 0 bases from V and 4 bases from J, with 6 bases between. The germline CDR1 and CDR2 sequences are LGHNT and FRNRAP.

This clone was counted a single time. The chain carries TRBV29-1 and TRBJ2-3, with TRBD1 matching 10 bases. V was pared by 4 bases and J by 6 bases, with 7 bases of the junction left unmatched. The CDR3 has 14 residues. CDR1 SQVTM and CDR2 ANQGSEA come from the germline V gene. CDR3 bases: TGCAGCGTTGTTGGGACAGGGGCCTGGGATACGCAGTATTTT. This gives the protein CSVVGTGAWDTQYF.

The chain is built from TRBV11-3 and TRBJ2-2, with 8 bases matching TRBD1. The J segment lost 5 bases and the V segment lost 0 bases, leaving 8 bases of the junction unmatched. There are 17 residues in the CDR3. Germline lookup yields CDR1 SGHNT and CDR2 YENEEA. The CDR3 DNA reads TGTGCCAGCAGCTTAGATAGTGGACAGGGATATACCGGGGAGCTGTTTTTT. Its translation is CASSLDSGQGYTGELFF. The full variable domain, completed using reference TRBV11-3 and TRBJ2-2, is EAGVVQSPRYKIIEKKQPVAFWCNPISGHNTLYWYLQNLGQGPELLIRYENEEAVDDSQLPKDRFSAERLKGVDSTLKIQPAELGDSAVYLCASSLDSGQGYTGELFFGEGSRLTVL.

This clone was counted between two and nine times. CDR3 in DNA: TGCAGCGTTGGGCTTTCGGGAGAGACACACAATGAGCAGTTCTTC. It yields the protein CSVGLSGETHNEQFF. The chain combines TRBV29-1 with TRBJ2-1; D might be TRBD2 (6 bases). Germline loops: CDR1 SQVTM, CDR2 ANQGSEA. The CDR3 sequence is 15 residues long. The V gene lost 4 bases and the J gene lost 5 bases, with 18 bases spanning the gap.

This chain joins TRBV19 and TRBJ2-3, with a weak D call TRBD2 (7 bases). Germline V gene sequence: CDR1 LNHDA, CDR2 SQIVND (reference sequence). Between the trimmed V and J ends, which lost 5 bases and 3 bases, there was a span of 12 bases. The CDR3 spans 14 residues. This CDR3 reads CASSLGGRTDTQYF. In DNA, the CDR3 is TGTGCCAGTAGTCTGGGGGGGCGGACAGATACGCAGTATTTT.

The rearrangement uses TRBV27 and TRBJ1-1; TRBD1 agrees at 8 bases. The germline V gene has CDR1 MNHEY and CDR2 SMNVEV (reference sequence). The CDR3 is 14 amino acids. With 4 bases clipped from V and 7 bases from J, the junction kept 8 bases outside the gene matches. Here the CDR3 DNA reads TGTGCCAGCAGTTCCGTCCCCGGGACAGGTGAAGCTTTCTTT. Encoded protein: CASSSVPGTGEAFF.

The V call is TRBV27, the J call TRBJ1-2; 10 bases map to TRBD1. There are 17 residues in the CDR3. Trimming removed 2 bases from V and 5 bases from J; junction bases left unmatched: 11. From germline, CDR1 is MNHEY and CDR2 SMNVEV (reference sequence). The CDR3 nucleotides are TGTGCCAGCAGTTTAAGGGACAGGGGCCTTGGAATTTATGGCTACACCTTC. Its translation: CASSLRDRGLGIYGYTF.

The CDR3 spells CASSRPAQGNEQFF. For the CDR3, the DNA is TGTGCCAGCAGCCGTCCGGCACAGGGGAATGAGCAGTTCTTC. This chain links TRBV7-9 with TRBJ2-1; TRBD1 aligns across 7 bases. Germline V gives CDR1 SEHNR, CDR2 FQNEAQ (reference sequence). The CDR3 extends over 14 amino acids. The trim removed 5 bases at V and 7 bases at J, leaving 8 bases unmatched.